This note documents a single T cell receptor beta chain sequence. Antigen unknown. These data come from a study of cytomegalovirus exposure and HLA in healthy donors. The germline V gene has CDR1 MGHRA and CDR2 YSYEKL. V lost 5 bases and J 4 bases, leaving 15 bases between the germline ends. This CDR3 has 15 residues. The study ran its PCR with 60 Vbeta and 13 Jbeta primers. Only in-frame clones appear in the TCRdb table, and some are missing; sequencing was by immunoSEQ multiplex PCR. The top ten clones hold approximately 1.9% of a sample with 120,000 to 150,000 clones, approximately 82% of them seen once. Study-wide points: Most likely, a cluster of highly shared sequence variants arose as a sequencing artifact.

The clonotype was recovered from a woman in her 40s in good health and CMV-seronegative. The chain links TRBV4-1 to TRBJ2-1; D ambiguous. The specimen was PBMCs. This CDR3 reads CASSIRQTPYNEQFF. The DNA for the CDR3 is TGCGCCAGCAGCATTCGACAAACGCCATACAATGAGCAGTTCTTC.